The rows below give T cell receptor beta chains drawn from one sample of a study of T cells after yellow fever vaccination. MiXCR, applied by TCRdb to the 5' RACE reads, yields one record per CDR3 protein. The sample lists around 300,000 distinct CDR3 sequences, approximately 4.5% occurring once. Here the sequenced sample was PBMCs, taken 15 days after the yellow fever booster vaccination. The receptors originated from a man aged 18 to 29 who received the YFV17D yellow fever vaccine. Both conserved end residues are part of each CDR3. The D gene is left open where the match is weak. Clone size, where shown, is once, few, many, or a class for clones that have expanded.

j_gene: TRBJ2-6; v_gene: TRBV15; abundance: -; d_gene: -; CDR3aa: CATSRAGSGANVLTF; CDR3nt: TGTGCCACCAGCAGAGCGGGCTCTGGGGCCAACGTCCTGACTTTC
j_gene: TRBJ1-2; v_gene: TRBV19; abundance: few; d_gene: TRBD1; CDR3aa: CASSLGTGMIGYTF; CDR3nt: TGTGCCAGTAGCCTCGGGACAGGAATGATTGGCTACACCTTC
j_gene: TRBJ2-1; v_gene: TRBV4-2; abundance: -; d_gene: TRBD1; CDR3aa: CASSQTGQGGGNEQFF; CDR3nt: TGTGCCAGCAGCCAAACAGGACAGGGGGGAGGGAATGAGCAGTTCTTC
j_gene: TRBJ1-6; v_gene: TRBV20-1; abundance: many; d_gene: -; CDR3aa: CSARAPRGDYSPLHF; CDR3nt: TGCAGTGCTAGAGCCCCCCGGGGGGATTATTCACCCCTCCACTTT
j_gene: TRBJ2-1; v_gene: TRBV7-3; abundance: -; d_gene: TRBD2; CDR3aa: CASSAFSRGGYNEQFF; CDR3nt: TGTGCCAGCAGCGCCTTTAGCCGGGGGGGTTACAATGAGCAGTTCTTC
j_gene: TRBJ2-3; v_gene: TRBV7-9; abundance: few; d_gene: -; CDR3aa: CASSTGRQNTQYF; CDR3nt: TGTGCCAGCAGCACCGGACGCCAAAATACGCAGTATTTT
j_gene: TRBJ1-1; v_gene: TRBV5-1; abundance: -; d_gene: TRBD1; CDR3aa: CASSLRPQGAISTEAFF; CDR3nt: TGCGCCAGCAGCTTGCGTCCACAGGGGGCGATTAGCACTGAAGCTTTCTTT
j_gene: TRBJ2-1; v_gene: TRBV5-1; abundance: -; d_gene: -; CDR3aa: CASSTITGTRVDEQFF; CDR3nt: TGCGCCAGCAGCACAATCACCGGGACCCGTGTAGATGAGCAGTTCTTC
j_gene: TRBJ1-5; v_gene: TRBV19; abundance: -; d_gene: TRBD1; CDR3aa: CASSTGQVPNQPQHF; CDR3nt: TGTGCCAGTAGTACGGGACAGGTCCCCAATCAGCCCCAGCATTTT
j_gene: TRBJ1-5; v_gene: TRBV20-1; abundance: many; d_gene: -; CDR3aa: CSARRGGGQPQHF; CDR3nt: TGCAGTGCAAGAAGGGGGGGCGGTCAGCCCCAGCATTTT
j_gene: TRBJ1-5; v_gene: TRBV29-1; abundance: many; d_gene: -; CDR3aa: CSVEFDSNQPQHF; CDR3nt: TGCAGCGTTGAATTCGATAGCAATCAGCCCCAGCATTTT
j_gene: TRBJ2-5; v_gene: TRBV5-1; abundance: few; d_gene: TRBD2; CDR3aa: CASSSTSGGAGGTQYF; CDR3nt: TGCGCCAGCAGCTCGACTAGCGGGGGGGCCGGTGGGACCCAGTACTTC
j_gene: TRBJ2-1; v_gene: TRBV5-5; abundance: many; d_gene: -; CDR3aa: CASSPFSEQFF; CDR3nt: TGTGCCAGCAGCCCCTTTTCTGAGCAGTTCTTC
j_gene: TRBJ1-1; v_gene: TRBV6-2/TRBV6-3; abundance: -; d_gene: -; CDR3aa: CASSWGNTEAFF; CDR3nt: TGTGCCAGCAGTTGGGGAAACACTGAAGCTTTCTTT
j_gene: TRBJ2-4; v_gene: TRBV20-1; abundance: many; d_gene: -; CDR3aa: CSARIVDKNIQYF; CDR3nt: TGCAGTGCTAGGATCGTAGACAAAAACATTCAGTACTTC
j_gene: TRBJ1-5; v_gene: TRBV12-3/TRBV12-4; abundance: few; d_gene: -; CDR3aa: CASSIQGGPNQPQHF; CDR3nt: TGTGCCAGCAGTATCCAAGGGGGGCCGAATCAGCCCCAGCATTTT
j_gene: TRBJ1-4; v_gene: TRBV5-4; abundance: -; d_gene: -; CDR3aa: CASSLSTATNEKLFF; CDR3nt: TGTGCCAGCAGCCTATCGACAGCAACTAATGAAAAACTGTTTTTT
j_gene: TRBJ1-5; v_gene: TRBV12-3/TRBV12-4; abundance: many; d_gene: TRBD1; CDR3aa: CASSFGTAHQPQHF; CDR3nt: TGTGCCAGCAGTTTCGGGACAGCACATCAGCCCCAGCATTTT
j_gene: TRBJ2-3; v_gene: TRBV20-1; abundance: many; d_gene: -; CDR3aa: CSATSTDTQYF; CDR3nt: TGCAGTGCTACGAGCACAGATACGCAGTATTTT
j_gene: TRBJ1-2; v_gene: TRBV20-1; abundance: few; d_gene: -; CDR3aa: CSASPRSRQGNGYTF; CDR3nt: TGCAGTGCTAGTCCACGGTCGAGGCAGGGAAATGGCTACACCTTC
j_gene: TRBJ1-5; v_gene: TRBV7-2; abundance: many; d_gene: -; CDR3aa: CASSGYNQPQHF; CDR3nt: TGTGCCAGCTCCGGGTACAATCAGCCCCAGCATTTT
j_gene: TRBJ1-6; v_gene: TRBV5-6; abundance: -; d_gene: -; CDR3aa: CASSSRGAVSPSNSPLHF; CDR3nt: TGTGCCAGCAGCTCTCGTGGGGCCGTATCTCCCTCTAATTCACCCCTCCACTTT
j_gene: TRBJ2-7; v_gene: TRBV20-1; abundance: -; d_gene: -; CDR3aa: CSASVTSGHGKYF; CDR3nt: TGCAGTGCTAGTGTCACTTCAGGACACGGAAAGTACTTC
j_gene: TRBJ1-4; v_gene: TRBV3-1; abundance: -; d_gene: -; CDR3aa: CASTPTSGTVEEKLFF; CDR3nt: TGTGCCAGCACTCCAACCAGTGGGACTGTGGAGGAAAAACTGTTTTTT
j_gene: TRBJ1-1; v_gene: TRBV5-1; abundance: -; d_gene: TRBD1; CDR3aa: CASSFTGGGTEAFF; CDR3nt: TGCGCCAGCAGCTTTACAGGGGGGGGAACTGAAGCTTTCTTT
j_gene: TRBJ1-1; v_gene: TRBV5-8; abundance: -; d_gene: -; CDR3aa: CASRQDLNTAFF; CDR3nt: TGTGCCAGCAGACAGGATCTGAATACCGCTTTCTTT
j_gene: TRBJ1-1; v_gene: TRBV3-1; abundance: -; d_gene: -; CDR3aa: CASSQALVGNTEAFF; CDR3nt: TGTGCCAGCAGCCAAGCTCTGGTCGGGAACACTGAAGCTTTCTTT
j_gene: TRBJ2-5; v_gene: TRBV25-1; abundance: few; d_gene: -; CDR3aa: CASSEYRVQETQYF; CDR3nt: TGTGCCAGCAGTGAATACAGGGTACAAGAGACCCAGTACTTC
j_gene: TRBJ2-1; v_gene: TRBV4-1; abundance: many; d_gene: TRBD2; CDR3aa: CASSQLLAGGNEQFF; CDR3nt: TGCGCCAGCAGCCAGCTACTAGCGGGGGGCAATGAGCAGTTCTTC
j_gene: TRBJ2-2; v_gene: TRBV12-3/TRBV12-4; abundance: few; d_gene: TRBD1; CDR3aa: CASSAGQDFGTGELFF; CDR3nt: TGTGCCAGCAGCGCCGGACAGGACTTTGGAACCGGGGAGCTGTTTTTT
j_gene: TRBJ2-5; v_gene: TRBV4-1; abundance: many; d_gene: TRBD2; CDR3aa: CASSLGLAGQETQYF; CDR3nt: TGTGCCAGCAGCTTAGGGCTAGCGGGGCAAGAGACCCAGTACTTC
j_gene: TRBJ2-5; v_gene: TRBV6-1; abundance: -; d_gene: TRBD1; CDR3aa: CASCTGGQETQYF; CDR3nt: TGTGCCAGCTGTACAGGGGGACAAGAGACCCAGTACTTC
j_gene: TRBJ1-2; v_gene: TRBV2; abundance: -; d_gene: -; CDR3aa: CASSEERNYGYTF; CDR3nt: TGTGCCAGCAGTGAAGAGCGAAACTATGGCTACACCTTC
j_gene: TRBJ2-3; v_gene: TRBV7-3; abundance: -; d_gene: -; CDR3aa: CASSLRGRDEDTQYF; CDR3nt: TGTGCCAGCAGCTTAAGGGGACGGGATGAAGATACGCAGTATTTT
j_gene: TRBJ2-5; v_gene: TRBV9; abundance: many; d_gene: TRBD2; CDR3aa: CASSVGTSARTDETQYF; CDR3nt: TGTGCCAGCAGCGTGGGGACTAGCGCTAGGACGGATGAGACCCAGTACTTC
j_gene: TRBJ1-2; v_gene: TRBV15; abundance: few; d_gene: -; CDR3aa: CATSRFTGSDGYTF; CDR3nt: TGTGCCACCAGCAGGTTTACAGGGTCGGATGGCTACACCTTC
j_gene: TRBJ1-1; v_gene: TRBV18; abundance: many; d_gene: TRBD1; CDR3aa: CASSPTGFLAEAFF; CDR3nt: TGTGCCAGCTCACCGACAGGGTTCTTGGCTGAAGCTTTCTTT
j_gene: TRBJ2-5; v_gene: TRBV19; abundance: few; d_gene: -; CDR3aa: CASSRDTRETQYF; CDR3nt: TGTGCCAGTAGTCGGGACACTCGGGAGACCCAGTACTTC
j_gene: TRBJ1-1; v_gene: TRBV14; abundance: -; d_gene: -; CDR3aa: CASSQGEGLGNTEAFF; CDR3nt: TGTGCCAGCAGCCAAGGCGAGGGGCTGGGGAACACTGAAGCTTTCTTT
j_gene: TRBJ2-3; v_gene: TRBV11-3; abundance: -; d_gene: TRBD2; CDR3aa: CASSLGAGGTHQSSDTQYF; CDR3nt: TGTGCCAGCAGCTTAGGCGCCGGGGGGACTCATCAAAGCTCAGATACGCAGTATTTT
j_gene: TRBJ2-6; v_gene: TRBV5-5; abundance: -; d_gene: -; CDR3aa: CASSFNTGSSGANVLTF; CDR3nt: TGTGCCAGCAGCTTTAATACAGGGAGCTCTGGGGCCAACGTCCTGACTTTC
j_gene: TRBJ2-3; v_gene: TRBV7-2; abundance: many; d_gene: TRBD1; CDR3aa: CASLGQDWADTQYF; CDR3nt: TGTGCCAGCCTGGGACAGGATTGGGCAGATACGCAGTATTTT
j_gene: TRBJ2-7; v_gene: TRBV4-3; abundance: -; d_gene: TRBD1; CDR3aa: CASSPEGTAPYEQYF; CDR3nt: TGCGCCAGCAGCCCAGAGGGGACAGCTCCCTACGAGCAGTACTTC
j_gene: TRBJ2-3; v_gene: TRBV20-1; abundance: many; d_gene: -; CDR3aa: CSARQVQRPLTDTQYF; CDR3nt: TGCAGTGCTAGGCAAGTACAGCGGCCCCTCACAGATACGCAGTATTTT
j_gene: TRBJ1-1; v_gene: TRBV7-2; abundance: many; d_gene: -; CDR3aa: CASSLEGDHGVKAFF; CDR3nt: TGTGCCAGCAGCTTAGAGGGGGATCATGGAGTCAAAGCTTTCTTT
j_gene: TRBJ1-6; v_gene: TRBV6-5; abundance: few; d_gene: -; CDR3aa: CASSRGLAGPKSSYNSPLHF; CDR3nt: TGTGCCAGCAGCCGGGGGTTGGCAGGACCTAAGAGCTCCTATAATTCACCCCTCCACTTT
j_gene: TRBJ2-3; v_gene: TRBV7-3; abundance: many; d_gene: TRBD2; CDR3aa: CASSSGTSGTDTQYF; CDR3nt: TGTGCCAGCAGCTCCGGGACTAGCGGCACAGATACGCAGTATTTT